Presented here are 7 T cell receptor beta chains from one specimen sequenced in a study of T cells in women clearing cervical HPV infection. Repertoires were generated with immunoSEQ multiplex PCR, while TCRdb's copy carries only in-frame clones and drops some. The sample has 25,000 to 35,000 clones, and its top ten clones hold around 16%. The sample was blood buffy coat. The receptors come from a woman between 18 and 69 years old with a cervical HPV16 infection that either progressed to CIN3+ or cleared (not recorded which).

A remark on this clone: The CDR3 extends 3 residues past the end of the read, so its final part is completed from the germline J gene. This sequence joins TRBV2 and TRBJ2-2; D is unclear. The V gene's germline CDR1 is SNHLY and CDR2 FYNNEI. V was pared by 3 bases and J by 4 bases, with 12 bases between. This CDR3 region has 15 residues. The sequenced part of the CDR3 DNA is TGTGCCAGCAGTGAGGCCACATCGGGCACCGGGGAG. As protein: CASSEATSGTGE. The CDR3 in its entirety is CASSEATSGTGELFF.

To note about this clone: The CDR3 extends 3 residues past the end of the read, so its final part is completed from the germline J gene. The chain uses TRBV19 and TRBJ2-5; 9 bases match TRBD1. Germline CDR1 is LNHDA and CDR2 is SQIVND (reference sequence). This CDR3 comprises 15 residues. J was trimmed by 4 bases and V by 3 bases; bases with no gene match: 6. The CDR3 region is CASSMPGQGLETQYF. The sequenced CDR3 bases are TGTGCCAGTAGTATGCCGGGACAGGGCCTAGAGACC.

A remark on this clone: The read stops 3 residues short of the end of the CDR3; the missing end is completed from the germline J gene. V is TRBV19 and J is TRBJ1-5; D gene ambiguous. The CDR3 consists of 16 residues. V gave up 7 bases and J gave up 3 bases, with 19 bases separating them. CDR1 is LNHDA, CDR2 SQIVND, per germline (reference sequence). The part of the CDR3 DNA that was read is TGTGCCAGTACCGTTGCGTCAACTTATCTCAATCAGCCC. Translating gives CASTVASTYLNQP. The whole CDR3 is CASTVASTYLNQPQHF.

Remarks on this clone: The read finishes 3 residues shy of the CDR3 end, and the germline J gene is used to complete it. This chain links TRBV7-9 with TRBJ1-2; D is possibly TRBD1 (5 bases). Per germline, CDR1 SEHNR and CDR2 FQNEAQ (reference sequence). The CDR3 is 14 residues long. The CDR3 bases that were read are TGTGCCAGCAGCTTAACGGGTTCAGGGTACGGC. This gives the protein CASSLTGSGYG. From start to end, the CDR3 is CASSLTGSGYGYTF.

The chain's CDR3 is CASSLEAYGYTF. CDR3 bases read: TGCGCCAGCAGCTTGGAAGCGTATGGC. The V call is TRBV5-1, the J call TRBJ1-2; D not certain. The read ends 3 residues shy of where the CDR3 ends; the end is completed using the germline J gene. V lost 0 bases and J 5 bases, leaving 5 bases between the germline ends. Germline CDR1 and CDR2: SGHRS and YFSETQ. The CDR3 has 12 amino acids.

Concerning this clone itself: The read ends 3 residues before the CDR3 terminus; that terminus is restored from the germline J gene. The chain employs TRBV29-1 and TRBJ2-5; no clear D gene. The CDR3 covers 14 residues. Germline assignment: CDR1 SQVTM and CDR2 ANQGSEA. Trimming took 6 bases from V and 2 from J, leaving 16 bases between them. CDR3 in amino acids: CSVRKTITQETQYF. The CDR3 bases that were read are TGCAGCGTCCGGAAGACAATTACTCAAGAGACC.

In the case of this clone: The read terminates 3 residues before the CDR3 end, so the remaining end is supplied by the germline J gene. The chain uses TRBV10-2 and TRBJ2-7, with 7 nucleotides matching TRBD1. The germline CDR1 and CDR2 sequences are WSHSY and SAAADI. The CDR3 has 14 residues. V shed 7 bases and J 4 bases; nucleotides not matched to a gene: 10. This CDR3 reads CASKGVRDRYEQYF. CDR3 bases read: TGCGCCAGCAAGGGAGTGAGGGACAGATACGAG.